This T cell receptor beta chain comes out of a study of identifying expanded T cells in peripheral blood. The CDR3 contains 15 residues. The germline CDR1 and CDR2 sequences are LGHNA and YNFKEQ. Deletions cut 1 base from V and 3 bases from J, with 10 bases between. Concerning this clone itself: What it binds is not known.

Whole-study findings and limits: Technical replicates showed approximately 1.2 changed clones; two weeks 15 to 20; four weeks 19. Clone count variance between roughly 2-week samples rose with total template count.

During the collection period, no donor immune events like infections were recorded. Profiling relied on immunoSEQ multiplex PCR, and the TCRdb table lists in-frame clones only, not all of them. In the table there are more than 85,000 clones, 88% of which are singletons. The V and J genes are TRBV4-2 and TRBJ1-5; the D gene is possibly TRBD1 (5 bases). This receptor was taken from a person aged 18 to 70 in good health. The sequencing sample was made of blood. CDR3 residues: CASSQGQSINQPQHF. CDR3 DNA: TGTGCCAGCAGCCAAGGACAGAGTATCAATCAGCCCCAGCATTTT.